What follows are 6 T cell receptor beta chains derived from one specimen sequenced in a study of blood T cell repertoires in COVID-19. The protocol was immunoSEQ multiplex PCR, while the TCRdb copy is restricted to in-frame clones and leaves out a portion. The table lists 200,000 to 250,000 clones, about 80% of them singletons. Sequencing was done on a sample of peripheral blood. The receptors were gathered from a man older than 75 with acute or convalescent COVID-19.

In this sample, this clone turned up a few times. Distinct nucleotide sequences in the sample also encode this CDR3. The chain recombines TRBV3-1 (or the pseudogene TRBV3-2) with TRBJ2-5; weak D call: TRBD1 (6 bases). Per the germline V gene, CDR1 is LGHDT and CDR2 is YNNKEL (reference sequence). V lost 4 bases, J lost 2 bases, and 8 bases lay in between. The CDR3 runs 13 residues. The CDR3 sequence is CASSLRGQETQYF. DNA for the CDR3: TGTGCCAGCAGCCTCAGGGGTCAAGAGACCCAGTACTTC.

V is TRBV19 and J is TRBJ2-1, with a tentative D call TRBD1 (5 bases). This CDR3 region has 16 residues. V gave up 3 bases and J gave up 1 base, with 13 bases separating them. Germline CDR1 is LNHDA and CDR2 is SQIVND (reference sequence). CDR3 in DNA: TGTGCCAGTAGTATTAGGGCAGGGTCATCCTACAATGAGCAGTTCTTC. This translates into CASSIRAGSSYNEQFF.

The V call is TRBV6-5, the J call TRBJ2-7; 9 bases are shared with TRBD1. The junction had 2 bases not matched to a gene; V was cut back by 2 bases and J by 0 bases. The CDR3 loop spans 15 amino acids. Per germline, CDR1 MNHEY and CDR2 SVGAGI. CDR3 loop: CASSYRGQGSYEQYF. CDR3 DNA: TGTGCCAGCAGTTACAGGGGACAGGGCTCCTACGAGCAGTACTTC.

This chain uses TRBV5-4 with TRBJ2-3; 9 bases fit TRBD2. V was pared by 1 base and J by 6 bases, with 9 bases of the junction left unmatched. Germline V gene data show CDR1 as SGHNT and CDR2 as YYREEE (reference sequence). This CDR3 is built from 16 residues. The CDR3 region is CASSLHAGGPRDTQYF. CDR3 nucleotides: TGTGCCAGCAGCTTGCACGCGGGAGGGCCTAGGGATACGCAGTATTTT. Full variable domain (missing parts from reference TRBV5-4 and TRBJ2-3): ETGVTQSPTHLIKTRGQQVTLRCSSQSGHNTVSWYQQALGQGPQFIFQYYREEENGRGNFPPRFSGLQFPNYSSELNVNALELDDSALYLCASSLHAGGPRDTQYFGPGTRLTVL.

This clone was recorded a few times. The CDR3 nucleotides are TGTGCCAGCAGCGTAGCCCTTATAGCGGGCTCCCCGGCTTTCTTT. Translating it yields CASSVALIAGSPAFF. The chain couples TRBV9 to TRBJ1-1; no clear D gene. CDR1 is SGDLS, CDR2 YYNGEE, per germline. This CDR3 comprises 15 residues. V was trimmed by 0 bases and J by 11 bases, leaving 20 bases between them. Variable domain in full (rest from reference TRBV9 and TRBJ1-1): DSGVTQTPKHLITATGQRVTLRCSPRSGDLSVYWYQQSLDQGLQFLIQYYNGEERAKGNILERFSAQQFPDLHSELNLSSLELGDSALYFCASSVALIAGSPAFFGQGTRLTVV.

This rearrangement joins TRBV5-1 to TRBJ1-2, with TRBD1 as a possible D gene (5 bases). CDR3 size: 15 residues. In germline, CDR1 is SGHRS, CDR2 YFSETQ. V was cut by 0 bases and J by 4 bases, with 13 bases left in between. Here the CDR3 reads CASSLAPGLGYGYTF. Here the CDR3 DNA reads TGCGCCAGCAGCTTGGCCCCAGGGCTAGGCTATGGCTACACCTTC.